Presented here are 24 T cell receptor beta chains from one specimen sequenced in a study of vaccination effects on CD4 cells after COVID-19. The data were produced by immunoSEQ multiplex PCR, yet TCRdb's version contains in-frame clones alone and is incomplete. Among about 33,000 clones listed, roughly 86% were seen once. These receptors' targets are unknown. Within the ViraFEST assay, antigen-specific CD4+ T cells underwent expansion with viral peptide pools prior to sequencing. Following an approximately 11-day culture, CD4+ T cells were purified. The vaccine given was either BNT162b2 or mRNA-1273, in two doses. The specimen comprised CD4+ T cells from PBMCs cultured with HCoV-NL63 spike peptides, sampled after COVID-19 vaccination. The receptors originated from a human donor who received a COVID-19 vaccine. Some clones in this sample may be carry-over from other donors' samples.

The chain employs TRBV11-1 and TRBJ2-1; D might be TRBD2 (5 bases). There are 16 residues in the CDR3. Looked up from germline, CDR1 is SGHAT and CDR2 is FQDESV (reference sequence). Trimming took off 2 bases at V and 3 bases at J, with 14 bases between the two ends. This CDR3 reads CASSLPRHGDYNEQFF. The CDR3 nucleotides are TGTGCCAGCAGCTTACCCCGTCACGGGGACTACAATGAGCAGTTCTTC. Drawing the rest from reference TRBV11-1 and TRBJ2-1, the complete variable domain is EAEVAQSPRYKITEKSQAVAFWCDPISGHATLYWYRQILGQGPELLVQFQDESVVDDSQLPKDRFSAERLKGVDSTLKIQPAELGDSAMYLCASSLPRHGDYNEQFFGPGTRLTVL.

The V gene is TRBV14, the J gene TRBJ2-7, with D possibly being TRBD2 (6 bases). CDR3 size: 13 residues. Germline CDR1 SGHDN, CDR2 FVKESK. V lost 2 bases, J lost 6 bases, and 11 bases lay in between. The CDR3 DNA is TGTGCCAGCAGCCAATTTGGGGGAGGCGAGCAGTACGTC. This sequence encodes CASSQFGGGEQYV.

J is TRBJ1-1 and V is TRBV7-3, with unresolved D. The CDR3 extends over 13 amino acids. The germline CDR1 and CDR2 sequences are SGHTA and FQGTGA. V was trimmed by 5 bases and J by 5 bases, leaving 12 bases between them. CDR3 sequence: CASSASQSTEAFF. The CDR3 DNA sequence: TGTGCCAGCAGCGCCAGCCAAAGTACTGAAGCTTTCTTT. The whole variable domain, remainder taken from reference TRBV7-3 and TRBJ1-1, is GAGVSQTPSNKVTEKGKYVELRCDPISGHTALYWYRQSLGQGPEFLIYFQGTGAADDSGLPNDRFFAVRPEGSVSTLKIQRTERGDSAVYLCASSASQSTEAFFGQGTRLTVV.

V usage is TRBV7-9 and J usage is TRBJ2-2; possible D gene TRBD1, 5 bases. Germline V gives CDR1 SEHNR, CDR2 FQNEAQ (reference sequence). The V end lost 2 bases, the J end lost 1 base, and 5 bases lay between the germline ends. This CDR3 contains 14 residues. The CDR3 DNA reads as TGTGCCAGCAGCTTAACAGGGAACACCGGGGAGCTGTTTTTT. It translates to CASSLTGNTGELFF.

The chain is built from TRBV3-1 (or the pseudogene TRBV3-2) and TRBJ2-5; D ambiguous. The CDR3 consists of 14 residues. The V end lost 2 bases, the J end lost 1 base, and 8 bases lay between the germline ends. Germline lookup yields CDR1 LGHDT and CDR2 YNNKEL (reference sequence). DNA for the CDR3: TGTGCCAGCAGCCAAAGGGCAGTCCAAGAGACCCAGTACTTC. It specifies CASSQRAVQETQYF.

This sequence joins TRBV10-1 and TRBJ1-1, with a tentative D call TRBD1 (5 bases). The germline V gene has CDR1 WNHNN and CDR2 SYGVQD (reference sequence). V was shortened by 2 bases and J by 5 bases, with 12 bases between the two germline ends. The CDR3 contains 14 residues. CDR3 protein: CASSEGTDMTEAFF. CDR3 DNA: TGCGCCAGCAGTGAGGGGACGGATATGACTGAAGCTTTCTTT.

J is TRBJ2-5 and V is TRBV7-2; TRBD2 agrees at 14 bases. Unmatched junction bases numbered 5, after V lost 3 bases and J lost 5 bases. This CDR3 is built from 16 residues. Germline-derived CDR1 and CDR2 are SGHTA and FQGNSA. The CDR3, as DNA: TGTGCCAGCAGCTTGAGACTAGCGGGGGGGCTTGAGACCCAGTACTTC. Translation gives CASSLRLAGGLETQYF.

The chain links TRBV7-2 to TRBJ2-3; 12 bases are a match to TRBD1. CDR3 length: 15 amino acids. The trim removed 6 bases at V and 2 bases at J, leaving 3 bases unmatched. Germline assignment: CDR1 SGHTA and CDR2 FQGNSA. The CDR3 DNA sequence: TGTGCCAGCAGGCCGGGACAGGGGGCCACAGATACGCAGTATTTT. It translates to CASRPGQGATDTQYF.

This clone appeared a few times. V gene TRBV19 combines with J gene TRBJ1-3; D unresolved. The germline CDR1 and CDR2 sequences are LNHDA and SQIVND (reference sequence). The ends were cut back, 6 bases at V and 1 base at J, with 16 bases in the middle. The length of the CDR3 is 16 residues. The CDR3 here is CASRGLGLGSGNTIYF. Written as DNA, the CDR3 is TGTGCCAGTAGAGGACTGGGATTAGGGTCTGGAAACACCATATATTTT. Variable domain in full (rest from reference TRBV19 and TRBJ1-3): DGGITQSPKYLFRKEGQNVTLSCEQNLNHDAMYWYRQDPGQGLRLIYYSQIVNDFQKGDIAEGYSVSREKKESFPLTVTSAQKNPTAFYLCASRGLGLGSGNTIYFGEGSWLTVV.

This chain uses TRBV7-3 with TRBJ1-2; 8 bases map to TRBD1. The CDR3 covers 14 residues. V trimming: 2 bases; J trimming: 8 bases; junction bases outside the gene matches: 7. CDR1 is SGHTA and CDR2 is FQGTGA in the germline V gene. The CDR3 is CASSLEGQGAGYTF. In DNA form, the CDR3 reads TGTGCCAGCAGCTTAGAGGGGCAGGGGGCAGGCTACACCTTC.

This CDR3 is CASSSTGGSGNTIYF. The CDR3 DNA sequence: TGTGCCAGCAGTTCTACCGGGGGCTCTGGAAACACCATATATTTT. The chain carries TRBV6-5 and TRBJ1-3; D is perhaps TRBD1 (5 bases). The CDR3 spans 15 residues. CDR1 is MNHEY and CDR2 is SVGAGI in the germline V gene. V lost 4 bases to trimming and J lost 0 bases, with 10 bases between them.

The J gene is TRBJ1-4, the V gene TRBV20-1, with D perhaps matching TRBD1 (6 bases). This CDR3 contains 13 residues. V lost 3 bases and J lost 8, with 13 bases in between. Germline loops: CDR1 DFQATT, CDR2 SNEGSKA (reference sequence). The CDR3, as DNA: TGCAGTGCTAGTATGGGGGCTTACGAAAAACTGTTTTTT. This sequence encodes CSASMGAYEKLFF.

This chain links TRBV7-3 with TRBJ2-5; 9 bases agree with TRBD2. Germline-derived CDR1 and CDR2 are SGHTA and FQGTGA. The J segment lost 5 bases and the V segment lost 5 bases, leaving 12 bases of the junction unmatched. The CDR3 runs to 16 residues. CDR3: CASSHPLAGGRETQYF. The CDR3 bases are TGTGCCAGCAGCCATCCCCTTGCGGGGGGGCGGGAGACCCAGTACTTC.

The chain recombines TRBV6-5 with TRBJ1-3; no reliable D call. Per the germline V gene, CDR1 is MNHEY and CDR2 is SVGAGI. The CDR3 is 15 residues long. Trimming cost V 6 bases and J 0 bases, with 12 bases left between them. CDR3 DNA sequence: TGTGCCAGCAGACGGCAGGAAATCTCTGGAAACACCATATATTTT. Amino acid sequence: CASRRQEISGNTIYF.

This chain uses TRBV28 with TRBJ2-1; no reliable D call. Germline V gene data show CDR1 as MDHEN and CDR2 as SYDVKM. This CDR3 is 14 amino acids long. The V end was cut by 6 bases, the J end by 0 bases, with 9 bases between. The CDR3 region is CASSPINSYNEQFF. The CDR3 coding sequence is TGTGCCAGCAGCCCGATCAACTCCTACAATGAGCAGTTCTTC.

The chain recombines TRBV28 with TRBJ1-1; 8 bases align to TRBD1. The CDR3 is 15 residues long. Trimming removed 3 bases from V and 4 bases from J; junction bases left unmatched: 7. Looked up from germline, CDR1 is MDHEN and CDR2 is SYDVKM. Here the CDR3 reads CASSLGQVMGTEAFF. CDR3 sequence (DNA): TGTGCCAGCAGTTTGGGACAGGTGATGGGCACTGAAGCTTTCTTT.

The V gene is TRBV30, the J gene TRBJ1-6; perhaps TRBD1 as D (5 bases). The CDR3 is made up of 16 amino acids. Trimming took 3 bases from V and 10 from J, leaving 22 bases between them. CDR1 is GTSNPN and CDR2 is SVGIG in the germline V gene (reference sequence). DNA of the CDR3: TGTGCCTGGAGGGGGGTGGGTGGGATGCCGGGCTCACCCCTCCACTTT. This gives the protein CAWRGVGGMPGSPLHF.

This chain uses TRBV24-1 with TRBJ2-5, with D hard to call. The V end was cut by 3 bases, the J end by 7 bases, with 14 bases between. Germline V gene data show CDR1 as KGHDR and CDR2 as SFDVKD. The CDR3 is 14 amino acids. CDR3 coding DNA: TGTGCCACCAGTGATGGAGAAAACCAACGGACCCAGTACTTC. Translated, it gives CATSDGENQRTQYF.

This chain links TRBV19 with TRBJ2-3; D is undetermined. V lost 6 bases to trimming and J lost 1 base, with 8 bases between them. Germline assignment: CDR1 LNHDA and CDR2 SQIVND (reference sequence). The CDR3 spans 13 residues. Here the CDR3 reads CASRGFGTDTQYF. DNA for the CDR3: TGTGCCAGTAGGGGTTTCGGCACAGATACGCAGTATTTT.

The chain uses TRBV5-1 and TRBJ1-2; 9 positions match TRBD1. In germline, CDR1 is SGHRS, CDR2 YFSETQ. The CDR3 covers 14 residues. With 1 base clipped from V and 5 bases from J, the junction kept 3 bases outside the gene matches. This chain's CDR3 is CASSLSGTGYGYTF. CDR3 sequence (DNA): TGCGCCAGCAGCTTGTCCGGGACAGGGTATGGCTACACCTTC.

This chain uses TRBV2 with TRBJ2-2; TRBD2 matches 12 bases. Germline CDR1 is SNHLY and CDR2 is FYNNEI. The CDR3 extends over 17 amino acids. The V gene end was trimmed by 6 bases and the J gene end by 7 bases; junction bases not matched to a gene: 12. CDR3 loop: CASRDSRLAGAVGELFF. CDR3 bases: TGTGCCAGCAGGGATTCCCGACTAGCGGGGGCCGTCGGGGAGCTGTTTTTT.

The chain carries TRBV30 and TRBJ1-2; D not resolved. The CDR3 spans 15 residues. CDR1 and CDR2 (germline): GTSNPN, SVGIG (reference sequence). The V end lost 0 bases, the J end lost 2 bases, and 13 bases lay between the germline ends. This CDR3 is CAWSVLRGKNYGYTF. Here the CDR3 DNA reads TGTGCCTGGAGTGTATTAAGAGGGAAAAACTATGGCTACACCTTC.

The rearrangement links TRBV6-5 to TRBJ1-1; D is possibly TRBD1 (6 bases). Trimming removed 6 bases from V and 2 bases from J, with 13 bases in between. The CDR3 consists of 14 residues. In germline, CDR1 is MNHEY, CDR2 SVGAGI. CDR3 protein: CASRRAGENTEAFF. The CDR3 nucleotides are TGTGCCAGCAGGAGGGCAGGGGAAAACACTGAAGCTTTCTTT.

V gene TRBV5-1 combines with J gene TRBJ1-3; tentative D call: TRBD1 (5 bases). This CDR3 region has 15 residues. The V and J ends lost 0 bases and 0 bases respectively, with 7 bases between them. Germline-derived CDR1 and CDR2 are SGHRS and YFSETQ. DNA for the CDR3: TGCGCCAGCAGCTTGGGTGGGACCTCTGGAAACACCATATATTTT. Protein product: CASSLGGTSGNTIYF.